A selection of T cell receptor beta chains follows, all from one sample in a study of blood T cell repertoires in COVID-19. Libraries were prepared by immunoSEQ multiplex PCR; TCRdb keeps only in-frame clonotypes and omits some of them. The sample lists fewer than 30,000 clones, roughly 80% occurring once. The sample comprised peripheral blood. The receptors were gathered from a man aged 45 to 65 with active or convalescent COVID-19. Both conserved end residues are part of each CDR3. Each record gives: V gene, D gene, J gene, clone size, CDR3 DNA, CDR3 protein. The D gene is left open where the match is weak. A row's size may be missing; if present it is once, few, many or a size class.

v_gene: TRBV4-2; d_gene: TRBD2; j_gene: TRBJ2-7; abundance: few; CDR3nt: TGTGCCAGCAGCCAATCCTGGACTAGCGCCTACGAGCAGTACTTC; CDR3aa: CASSQSWTSAYEQYF
v_gene: TRBV7-9; d_gene: -; j_gene: TRBJ1-4; abundance: -; CDR3nt: TGTGCCAGCAGCTTAGGCGACAGAGCCCGGACAACTAATGAAAAACTGTTTTTT; CDR3aa: CASSLGDRARTTNEKLFF
v_gene: TRBV11-2; d_gene: TRBD2; j_gene: TRBJ2-1; abundance: few; CDR3nt: TGTGCCAGCAGCTCATCCAAGGGACTAGCGGCCTACAATGAGCAGTTCTTC; CDR3aa: CASSSSKGLAAYNEQFF
v_gene: TRBV6-4; d_gene: TRBD1; j_gene: TRBJ2-1; abundance: -; CDR3nt: TGTGCCAGCAGTGACGACAGGGGAGTGGATGAGCAGTTCTTC; CDR3aa: CASSDDRGVDEQFF
v_gene: TRBV7-9; d_gene: -; j_gene: TRBJ1-3; abundance: -; CDR3nt: TGTGCCAGCAGCTTGTTTGCAGAACGCTCTGGAAACACCATATATTTT; CDR3aa: CASSLFAERSGNTIYF
v_gene: TRBV27; d_gene: -; j_gene: TRBJ1-1; abundance: -; CDR3nt: TGTGCCAGCAGCAAAAGAAGGCTGACAAATACTGAAGCTTTCTTT; CDR3aa: CASSKRRLTNTEAFF
v_gene: TRBV15; d_gene: -; j_gene: TRBJ2-5; abundance: -; CDR3nt: TGTGCCACCAGCAGAGCTCTTCGGGTCCAAGAGACCCAGTACTTC; CDR3aa: CATSRALRVQETQYF
v_gene: TRBV10-2; d_gene: TRBD1; j_gene: TRBJ1-6; abundance: -; CDR3nt: TGCGCCAGCAGTGAGTCAGGTCGCTGGACAGGGGATAATTCACCCCTCCACTTT; CDR3aa: CASSESGRWTGDNSPLHF
v_gene: TRBV11-2; d_gene: -; j_gene: TRBJ2-1; abundance: -; CDR3nt: TGTGCCAGCAGCTTAGATCGGAGGGGGGGACCCTCCTACAATGAGCAGTTCTTC; CDR3aa: CASSLDRRGGPSYNEQFF
v_gene: TRBV7-9; d_gene: -; j_gene: TRBJ2-5; abundance: -; CDR3nt: TGTGCCAGCAGCCGGAGCTTACAAGAGACCCAGTACTTC; CDR3aa: CASSRSLQETQYF
v_gene: TRBV2; d_gene: TRBD2; j_gene: TRBJ2-2; abundance: -; CDR3nt: TGTGCCAGCATTGGTAGCGGGAGTCCGGGCACCGGGGAGCTGTTTTTT; CDR3aa: CASIGSGSPGTGELFF
v_gene: TRBV24-1; d_gene: TRBD1; j_gene: TRBJ2-2; abundance: once; CDR3nt: TGTGCCACCAGTGATTCGCCGGGACAGGGGAACACCGGGGAGCTGTTTTTT; CDR3aa: CATSDSPGQGNTGELFF
v_gene: TRBV2; d_gene: TRBD2; j_gene: TRBJ2-7; abundance: -; CDR3nt: TGTGCCAGCAGTGAAGGGGGGGGAATCTCCTACGAGCAGTACTTC; CDR3aa: CASSEGGGISYEQYF
v_gene: TRBV6-4; d_gene: TRBD2; j_gene: TRBJ2-1; abundance: -; CDR3nt: TGTGCCAGCAGTGCAGGGACTAGCGGGCAGCAGTTCTTC; CDR3aa: CASSAGTSGQQFF
v_gene: TRBV3-1/TRBV3-2; d_gene: TRBD2; j_gene: TRBJ2-3; abundance: -; CDR3nt: TGTGCCAGCAGCCAAGAATTCCTAGCGGGACGCACAGATACGCAGTATTTT; CDR3aa: CASSQEFLAGRTDTQYF
v_gene: TRBV5-6; d_gene: TRBD1; j_gene: TRBJ1-2; abundance: few; CDR3nt: TGTGCCAGCAGCGGGGACAGGGAGGAATTCTATGGCTACACCTTC; CDR3aa: CASSGDREEFYGYTF
v_gene: TRBV9; d_gene: TRBD2; j_gene: TRBJ2-2; abundance: few; CDR3nt: TGTGCCAGCAGTCCAAACCGAGCGGGAGGGCCTTCCGGGGAGCTGTTTTTT; CDR3aa: CASSPNRAGGPSGELFF
v_gene: TRBV7-8; d_gene: -; j_gene: TRBJ2-5; abundance: -; CDR3nt: TGTGCCAGCAGCTTAGGGGACTCGCTCTACCAAGAGACCCAGTACTTC; CDR3aa: CASSLGDSLYQETQYF
v_gene: TRBV19; d_gene: -; j_gene: TRBJ1-5; abundance: -; CDR3nt: TGTGCCAGTAGTATTCTCCTGGGCAGCAATCAGCCCCAGCATTTT; CDR3aa: CASSILLGSNQPQHF
v_gene: TRBV4-1; d_gene: TRBD1; j_gene: TRBJ2-1; abundance: many; CDR3nt: TGCGCCAGCCGTGGTATCGGGACAGGGTTTAATGAGCAGTTCTTC; CDR3aa: CASRGIGTGFNEQFF
v_gene: TRBV2; d_gene: -; j_gene: TRBJ1-4; abundance: -; CDR3nt: TGTGCCACCAGCAAGCCAGGGCTAGATGAAAAACTGTTTTTT; CDR3aa: CATSKPGLDEKLFF
v_gene: TRBV6-2/TRBV6-3; d_gene: TRBD1; j_gene: TRBJ2-1; abundance: -; CDR3nt: TGTGCCAGCAGCGGGACAGCGTACAATGAGCAGTTCTTC; CDR3aa: CASSGTAYNEQFF
v_gene: TRBV5-6; d_gene: TRBD1; j_gene: TRBJ2-7; abundance: -; CDR3nt: TGTGCCAGCAGCTTAGGGGAGACAGGGAGCGTGCAGTACTTC; CDR3aa: CASSLGETGSVQYF
v_gene: TRBV6-1; d_gene: -; j_gene: TRBJ1-2; abundance: -; CDR3nt: TGTGCCAGCAGTGAAGGGACTTCCCCCTATGGCTACACCTTC; CDR3aa: CASSEGTSPYGYTF
v_gene: TRBV6-4; d_gene: -; j_gene: TRBJ2-3; abundance: -; CDR3nt: TGTGCCAGCAGTACGGAGCTAGCGGATACGCAGTATTTT; CDR3aa: CASSTELADTQYF
v_gene: TRBV28; d_gene: -; j_gene: TRBJ1-3; abundance: once; CDR3nt: TGTGCCAGCAGGGCCGGAGCTAGTGGAAACACCATATATTTT; CDR3aa: CASRAGASGNTIYF
v_gene: TRBV5-1; d_gene: -; j_gene: TRBJ2-2; abundance: -; CDR3nt: TGCGCCAGCAGCTTGGCCGGGGAGAACACCGGGGAGCTGTTTTTT; CDR3aa: CASSLAGENTGELFF
v_gene: TRBV6-5; d_gene: TRBD1; j_gene: TRBJ2-7; abundance: -; CDR3nt: TGTGCCAGCAGTTACTCGGGGGACAGGGAGGACTACGAGCAGTACTTC; CDR3aa: CASSYSGDREDYEQYF
v_gene: TRBV19; d_gene: -; j_gene: TRBJ1-5; abundance: -; CDR3nt: TGTGCCAGTGACGACAGGTTTTCCAATCAGCCCCAGCATTTT; CDR3aa: CASDDRFSNQPQHF
v_gene: TRBV15; d_gene: TRBD2; j_gene: TRBJ2-7; abundance: -; CDR3nt: TGTGCCACCAGCGGAACCATCTCGCTAGCGGGAGGTGTACAATCTTACGAGCAGTACTTC; CDR3aa: CATSGTISLAGGVQSYEQYF
v_gene: TRBV20-1; d_gene: -; j_gene: TRBJ1-5; abundance: -; CDR3nt: TGCAGTGCTAGTCCCGACGGGTTCAGCAATCAGCCCCAGCATTTT; CDR3aa: CSASPDGFSNQPQHF
v_gene: TRBV5-1; d_gene: TRBD1; j_gene: TRBJ1-6; abundance: -; CDR3nt: TGCGCCAGCAGCTCGTCGACAGGGACGAGATCACCCCTCCACTTT; CDR3aa: CASSSSTGTRSPLHF
v_gene: TRBV9; d_gene: -; j_gene: TRBJ2-3; abundance: -; CDR3nt: TGTGCCAGCAGCGTAGCCCCTAGCACAGATACGCAGTATTTT; CDR3aa: CASSVAPSTDTQYF
v_gene: TRBV13; d_gene: TRBD1; j_gene: TRBJ1-1; abundance: -; CDR3nt: TGTGCCAGCAGCTTACAGGGACAGGCTATAGCCACTGAAGCTTTCTTT; CDR3aa: CASSLQGQAIATEAFF
v_gene: TRBV19; d_gene: TRBD2; j_gene: TRBJ2-1; abundance: -; CDR3nt: TGTGCCAGTATGACTAGCTTTAGCTCCTACAATGAGCAGTTCTTC; CDR3aa: CASMTSFSSYNEQFF
v_gene: TRBV27; d_gene: TRBD2; j_gene: TRBJ2-1; abundance: -; CDR3nt: TGTGCCAGCAGTTTATCGGCGGGAGCCTACAATGAGCAGTTCTTC; CDR3aa: CASSLSAGAYNEQFF
v_gene: TRBV21-1; d_gene: -; j_gene: TRBJ2-5; abundance: -; CDR3nt: TGTGCCAGCAGCAAAGCCCCTAGCGGGAGCCCCCCCCCAGAGACCCAGTACTTC; CDR3aa: CASSKAPSGSPPPETQYF
v_gene: TRBV19; d_gene: -; j_gene: TRBJ2-3; abundance: -; CDR3nt: TGTGCCAGTAGTATTAGGGGATTTAGCACAGATACGCAGTATTTT; CDR3aa: CASSIRGFSTDTQYF
v_gene: TRBV4-2; d_gene: -; j_gene: TRBJ1-2; abundance: once; CDR3nt: TGTGCCAGCAGCCAAGATCGGAGAGATGGCTACACCTTC; CDR3aa: CASSQDRRDGYTF
v_gene: TRBV5-1; d_gene: TRBD2; j_gene: TRBJ2-5; abundance: -; CDR3nt: TGCGCCAGCAGCTTCTCTAGCGGGAGTCAAGAGACCCAGTACTTC; CDR3aa: CASSFSSGSQETQYF
v_gene: TRBV5-1; d_gene: -; j_gene: TRBJ1-2; abundance: -; CDR3nt: TGCGCCAGCAGCTTTAGTGGGCCCCCCTATGGCTACACCTTC; CDR3aa: CASSFSGPPYGYTF
v_gene: TRBV5-6; d_gene: -; j_gene: TRBJ1-2; abundance: -; CDR3nt: TGTGCCAGCAGCTTGGAGCTACAGGCCCCTAACTATGGCTACACCTTC; CDR3aa: CASSLELQAPNYGYTF
v_gene: TRBV3-1/TRBV3-2; d_gene: -; j_gene: TRBJ2-7; abundance: -; CDR3nt: TGTGCCAGCAGCCGCCCCAGGGGAAGCTCCTACGAGCAGTACTTC; CDR3aa: CASSRPRGSSYEQYF